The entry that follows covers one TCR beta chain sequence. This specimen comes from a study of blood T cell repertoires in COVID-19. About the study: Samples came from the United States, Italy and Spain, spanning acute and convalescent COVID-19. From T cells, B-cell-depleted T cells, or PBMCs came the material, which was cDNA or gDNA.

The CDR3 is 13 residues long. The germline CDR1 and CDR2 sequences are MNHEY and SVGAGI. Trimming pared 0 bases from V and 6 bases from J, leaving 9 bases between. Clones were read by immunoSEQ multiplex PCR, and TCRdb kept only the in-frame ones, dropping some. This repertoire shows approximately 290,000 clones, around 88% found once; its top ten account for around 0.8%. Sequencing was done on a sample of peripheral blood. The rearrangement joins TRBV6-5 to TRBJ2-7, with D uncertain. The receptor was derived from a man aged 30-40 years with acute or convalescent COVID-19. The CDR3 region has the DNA TGTGCCAGCAGTTACTCGTTTACCAGCGAGCAGTACTTC. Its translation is CASSYSFTSEQYF.